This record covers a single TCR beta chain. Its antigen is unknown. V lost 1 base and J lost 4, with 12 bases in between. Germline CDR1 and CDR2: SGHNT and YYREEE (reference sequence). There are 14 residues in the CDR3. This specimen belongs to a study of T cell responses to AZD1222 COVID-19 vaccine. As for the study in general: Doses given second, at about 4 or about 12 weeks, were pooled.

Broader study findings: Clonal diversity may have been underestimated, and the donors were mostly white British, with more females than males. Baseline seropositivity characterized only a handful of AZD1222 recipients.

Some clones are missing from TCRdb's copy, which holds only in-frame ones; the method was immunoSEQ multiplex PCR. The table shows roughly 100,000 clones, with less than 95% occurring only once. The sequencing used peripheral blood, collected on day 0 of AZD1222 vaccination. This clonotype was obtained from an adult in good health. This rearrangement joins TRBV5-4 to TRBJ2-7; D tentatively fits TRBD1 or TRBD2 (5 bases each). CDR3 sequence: CASSLWGSAYEQYF. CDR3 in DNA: TGTGCCAGCAGCTTGTGGGGGAGTGCGTACGAGCAGTACTTC.